Included here is one T cell receptor beta chain sequence, with context. What it recognizes is unknown. This sample stems from a study of T cell responses to AZD1222 COVID-19 vaccine. The study's findings and limits: No repertoire was sampled before or during the peak T cell response, only after it. Clonal diversity may have been underestimated in mostly white British donors. Distributed over spike, vaccine-associated CD4 TCRs predominated at 160-218 and 743-854.

Researchers grouped second doses given at about 4 or about 12 weeks into one pool. Repertoires were generated with immunoSEQ multiplex PCR, while TCRdb's copy carries only in-frame clones and drops some. The data show 150,000 to 200,000 clones, with around 90% seen just once and 1.5% to 2% held by the top ten. V was clipped by 0 bases and J by 4 bases, with 9 bases between them. The CDR3 is 15 residues long. The germline CDR1 and CDR2 sequences are SGHTA and FQGNSA. This receptor was taken from an adult who received the AZD1222 COVID-19 vaccine. V is TRBV7-2 and J is TRBJ2-2; D is perhaps TRBD1 or TRBD2 (5 bases each). Sequenced here: peripheral blood, sampled 28 days after the second AZD1222 dose. The CDR3 DNA sequence: TGTGCCAGCAGCTTAGCCCTGGGGGTCACCGGGGAGCTGTTTTTT. It codes for CASSLALGVTGELFF. Filled out from reference TRBV7-2 and TRBJ2-2, the complete variable domain reads GAGVSQSPSNKVTEKGKDVELRCDPISGHTALYWYRQSLGQGLEFLIYFQGNSAPDKSGLPSDRFSAERTGGSVSTLTIQRTQQEDSAVYLCASSLALGVTGELFFGEGSRLTVL.